A single T cell receptor beta chain is shown here with its context. Its cognate antigen is unknown. The assay was immunoSEQ multiplex PCR, and TCRdb's table has in-frame clones only and misses some. The sample consists of 9,000 to 15,000 clones, around 45% of them appearing once. The data are from a study of siplizumab effects on memory and regulatory T cells. On the study more broadly: Each responder-stimulator pair had a siplizumab approximately 0.95 ug/mL reaction and a drug-free control. The study, taken as a whole, reports: Confirmatory evidence of suppressive function in proliferating siplizumab-culture Tregs was not obtained. The naive T cell population seemed more diverse than memory cells and seemed a major contributor to the alloresponse.

The length of the CDR3 is 14 residues. Germline loops: CDR1 SGDLS, CDR2 YYNGEE. V lost 3 bases, J lost 0 bases, and 8 bases lay in between. Cells from the mixed lymphocyte reaction underwent coculture for 6 to 7 days at 37 degrees C. Sequenced input: CFSE-low (dividing) CD8+ T cells sorted from an allogeneic mixed lymphocyte reaction. The V gene is TRBV9, the J gene TRBJ2-3; D is unresolved. This TCR came from a human donor in good health; the cells came from an allogeneic mixed lymphocyte reaction. Some clones in this sample may be carry-over from other donors' samples. Written as DNA, the CDR3 is TGTGCCAGCAGCGCCCTGATTAGCACAGATACGCAGTATTTT. It specifies CASSALISTDTQYF.